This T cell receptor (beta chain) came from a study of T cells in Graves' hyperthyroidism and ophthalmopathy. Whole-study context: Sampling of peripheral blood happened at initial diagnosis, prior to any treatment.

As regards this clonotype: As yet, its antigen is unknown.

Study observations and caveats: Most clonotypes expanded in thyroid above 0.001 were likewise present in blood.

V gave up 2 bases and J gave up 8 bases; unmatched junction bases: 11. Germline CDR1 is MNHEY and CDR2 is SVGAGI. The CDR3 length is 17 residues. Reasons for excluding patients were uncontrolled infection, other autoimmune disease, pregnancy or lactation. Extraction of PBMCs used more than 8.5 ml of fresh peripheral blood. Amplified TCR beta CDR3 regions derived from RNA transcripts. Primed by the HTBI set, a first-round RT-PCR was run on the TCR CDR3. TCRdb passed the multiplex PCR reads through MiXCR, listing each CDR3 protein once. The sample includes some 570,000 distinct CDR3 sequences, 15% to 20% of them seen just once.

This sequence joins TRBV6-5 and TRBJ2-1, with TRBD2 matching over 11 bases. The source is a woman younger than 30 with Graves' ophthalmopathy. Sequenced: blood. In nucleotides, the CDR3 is TGTGCCAGCAGTTACGGGGTAGCGGGAGGGCCGGGTTATGAGCAGTTCTTC. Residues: CASSYGVAGGPGYEQFF.